A selection of T cell receptor beta chains follows, all from one sample in a study of response to subunit inactivated influenza vaccine. A single record per CDR3 protein comes from TCRdb applying MiXCR to the RT-PCR reads. The sample carries about 650,000 distinct CDR3 sequences, about 15% recorded once. This material consisted of PBMCs from blood, taken about 14 days before vaccination. The receptors were gathered from a man in his fifties or sixties who received an inactivated influenza vaccine. Each CDR3 is given with its conserved first and last residue. The order of the fields is V gene, D gene, J gene, clone size, CDR3 DNA, CDR3 protein. The D gene is left open where the match is weak. Clone size appears in some rows only: once, few, many, or a class for an expanded clone.

V: TRBV6-5
D: NA
J: TRBJ1-2
size: NA
DNA: TGTGCCAGCAGTTACAGGGGGGCGACCTATGGCTACACCTTC
CDR3: CASSYRGATYGYTF

V: TRBV10-3
D: NA
J: TRBJ2-3
size: many
DNA: TGTGCCGCCAGAAGCGGACGATCCGGAGATACGCAGTATTTT
CDR3: CAARSGRSGDTQYF

V: TRBV4-2
D: TRBD2
J: TRBJ2-7
size: many
DNA: TGTGCCAGCAGCCAAGATCTTGGGAGGGAGGGCGAGCAGTACTTC
CDR3: CASSQDLGREGEQYF

V: TRBV10-1
D: NA
J: TRBJ1-1
size: few
DNA: TGCGCCAGCAGTAAGGATCTGAGCACTGAAGCTTTCTTT
CDR3: CASSKDLSTEAFF

V: TRBV11-2
D: TRBD2
J: TRBJ2-5
size: NA
DNA: TGTGCCAGCAGACGAAGCGGGGGCCTCCAAGAGACCCAGTACTTC
CDR3: CASRRSGGLQETQYF

V: TRBV29-1
D: TRBD2
J: TRBJ2-1
size: many
DNA: TGCAGCGTTGAAGTACTAGCGATCGGCAATGAGCAGTTCTTC
CDR3: CSVEVLAIGNEQFF

V: TRBV28
D: TRBD2
J: TRBJ2-1
size: few
DNA: TGTGCCAGCAGGGGGGGGACTAGCGGGAACAATGAGCAGTTCTTC
CDR3: CASRGGTSGNNEQFF

V: TRBV7-2
D: TRBD1
J: TRBJ2-5
size: NA
DNA: TGTGCCAGCAGCTTCGACAGGGGGAAGCAAGAGACCCAGTACTTC
CDR3: CASSFDRGKQETQYF

V: TRBV20-1
D: TRBD2
J: TRBJ2-7
size: NA
DNA: TGCAGTGCCAATAGCGGGGGATTCTCCTACGAGCAGTACTTC
CDR3: CSANSGGFSYEQYF

V: TRBV20-1
D: TRBD2
J: TRBJ2-3
size: NA
DNA: TGCTGTGCTAGGTCAAGCGGGGCCGGTGCAGATACGCAGTATTTT
CDR3: CCARSSGAGADTQYF

V: TRBV7-3
D: NA
J: TRBJ2-6
size: NA
DNA: TGTGCCAGCAGCTTTGACGGAAGTCTGGCCAACGTCCTGACTTTC
CDR3: CASSFDGSLANVLTF

V: TRBV2
D: TRBD2
J: TRBJ2-7
size: few
DNA: TGTGCCAGCAGCGGCGGGAGGGTCGACGAGCAGTACTTC
CDR3: CASSGGRVDEQYF

V: TRBV5-1
D: NA
J: TRBJ2-1
size: once
DNA: TGCGCCAGCAGCTTGGTCGGCGACTACAATGAGCAGTTCTTC
CDR3: CASSLVGDYNEQFF

V: TRBV9
D: NA
J: TRBJ2-3
size: few
DNA: TGTGCCAGCAGCGCCCAGACGCTTAGCACAGATACGCAGTATTTT
CDR3: CASSAQTLSTDTQYF

V: TRBV4-2
D: TRBD2
J: TRBJ2-5
size: NA
DNA: TGTGCCAGCAGCCAAGTTGCGGGGGGCGGAGAGACCCAGTACTTC
CDR3: CASSQVAGGGETQYF

V: TRBV4-3
D: NA
J: TRBJ2-7
size: few
DNA: TGCGCCAGCAGCCAAGATTCTCACAGCTCCTACGAGCAGTACTTC
CDR3: CASSQDSHSSYEQYF

V: TRBV27
D: NA
J: TRBJ2-2
size: NA
DNA: TGTGCCAGCAGTCGGACGGGAATCACCGGGGAGCTGTTTTTT
CDR3: CASSRTGITGELFF

V: TRBV20-1
D: NA
J: TRBJ1-5
size: few
DNA: TGCAGTGCTATCGGCAGGTCTGGCAATCAGCCCCAGCATTTT
CDR3: CSAIGRSGNQPQHF

V: TRBV28
D: NA
J: TRBJ1-1
size: NA
DNA: TGTGCCAGCAGCCCCCGGGGGGGATGGTACACTGAAGCTTTCTTT
CDR3: CASSPRGGWYTEAFF

V: TRBV11-2
D: NA
J: TRBJ2-5
size: few
DNA: TGTGCCAGCAGCTTAGTGGGCAGGCAAGAGACCCAGTACTTC
CDR3: CASSLVGRQETQYF

V: TRBV7-3
D: NA
J: TRBJ1-1
size: NA
DNA: TGTGCCAGCAGCTTAACACAGGGTCTAACTGAAGCTTTCTTT
CDR3: CASSLTQGLTEAFF

V: TRBV27
D: TRBD2
J: TRBJ2-2
size: NA
DNA: TGTGCCAGCAGTCTAATACTAGCGGGGAACACCGGGGAGCTGTTTTTT
CDR3: CASSLILAGNTGELFF

V: TRBV6-1
D: NA
J: TRBJ2-1
size: NA
DNA: TGTGCCAGCAGGTGGACGGAGACCTCTTACAATGAGCAGTTCTTC
CDR3: CASRWTETSYNEQFF

V: TRBV29-1
D: NA
J: TRBJ1-1
size: NA
DNA: TGCAGCGTCCGAGGGGCAGGGTACCAAAACACTGAAGCTTTCTTT
CDR3: CSVRGAGYQNTEAFF

V: TRBV7-3
D: TRBD1
J: TRBJ2-2
size: few
DNA: TGTGCCAGCAGCAACACAGGGGGCTCAGTCGGGGAGCTGTTTTTT
CDR3: CASSNTGGSVGELFF

V: TRBV6-5
D: TRBD1
J: TRBJ2-7
size: few
DNA: TGTGCCAGCAGTTACAGGAGGACAGGGGGCAACGAGCAGTACTTC
CDR3: CASSYRRTGGNEQYF

V: TRBV5-1
D: NA
J: TRBJ2-1
size: few
DNA: TGCGCCAGCAGCCCGGACTATGTCAGCTATGAGCAGTTCTTC
CDR3: CASSPDYVSYEQFF

V: TRBV9
D: NA
J: TRBJ2-3
size: NA
DNA: TGTGCCAGCAGCAGATCTCCGACAGATACGCAGTATTTT
CDR3: CASSRSPTDTQYF

V: TRBV24-1
D: TRBD1
J: TRBJ2-3
size: NA
DNA: TGTGCCACCAGTGACAGAGACAGGGCCAGAGATACGCAGTATTTT
CDR3: CATSDRDRARDTQYF

V: TRBV12-3/TRBV12-4
D: NA
J: TRBJ1-2
size: few
DNA: TGTGCCAGCAGCAGAGCACGGGACTATATGGGCTATGGCTACACCTTC
CDR3: CASSRARDYMGYGYTF

V: TRBV10-3
D: NA
J: TRBJ2-2
size: NA
DNA: TGTGCCATCAACCCAGGGGAGGGCACCGGGGAGCTGTTTTTT
CDR3: CAINPGEGTGELFF

V: TRBV5-5
D: TRBD1
J: TRBJ2-5
size: NA
DNA: TGTGCCAGCAGCTTGGTTGGACAGGGGTCTCTGGGAGAGACCCAGTACTTC
CDR3: CASSLVGQGSLGETQYF

V: TRBV19
D: TRBD1
J: TRBJ2-6
size: NA
DNA: TGTGCCAGTAGTGGCTACAGGGGTCCTTTCTCTGGGGCCAACGTCCTGACTTTC
CDR3: CASSGYRGPFSGANVLTF

V: TRBV25-1
D: NA
J: TRBJ2-5
size: NA
DNA: TGTGCCAGCAGTGAACCCCGGACCCTGGCCGAGACCCAGTACTTC
CDR3: CASSEPRTLAETQYF

V: TRBV12-3/TRBV12-4
D: NA
J: TRBJ2-3
size: many
DNA: TGTGCCAGCAGCCCAGGGTTCCTCTGGAACGGGGCGCAGTATTTT
CDR3: CASSPGFLWNGAQYF

V: TRBV13
D: TRBD1
J: TRBJ2-1
size: NA
DNA: TGTGCCAGCAGCCTGGGGTTCAGGGGGCGCGGTGAGCAGTTCTTC
CDR3: CASSLGFRGRGEQFF

V: TRBV4-1
D: NA
J: TRBJ2-1
size: NA
DNA: TGCGCCAGCAGCCAAGAGACAGGCAGGACCTACAATGAGCAGTTCTTC
CDR3: CASSQETGRTYNEQFF

V: TRBV12-3/TRBV12-4
D: NA
J: TRBJ2-5
size: few
DNA: TGTGCCAGCAGTTTGCAGGGGTTTGTGAAAGAGACCCAGTACTTC
CDR3: CASSLQGFVKETQYF

V: TRBV3-1
D: TRBD2
J: TRBJ2-3
size: few
DNA: TGTGCCAGCAGTGGACTAGCGGGATCTAGCACAGATACGCAGTATTTT
CDR3: CASSGLAGSSTDTQYF